Each of the 5 T cell receptor beta chains below was sequenced from the same sample in a study of regulatory T cells in long-lasting Graves disease. Building the TCR beta libraries relied on iRepertoire HTBI primers, and CDR3 regions underwent Arm-PCR. Each CDR3 protein is one row after TCRdb ran MiXCR on the multiplex PCR reads. The repertoire includes under 800,000 distinct CDR3 sequences, under 20% of them detected once, and about 18% sits in the top ten. The time point is: newly diagnosed GD, antithyroid drugs for less than 3 months. The TCR library was prepared using RNA isolated from PBMCs. A further study also used this sample, focusing on T cells in Graves' hyperthyroidism and ophthalmopathy.

This specimen was peripheral blood mononuclear cells (PBMCs), taken at new diagnosis, from a patient treated with antithyroid drugs. The source of these receptors is a woman aged 25-40 years with Graves disease.

The V gene is TRBV10-3, the J gene TRBJ2-1; 13 bases are shared with TRBD2. The CDR3 consists of 14 residues. The germline V gene encodes CDR1 ENHRY and CDR2 SYGVKD. V gave up 7 bases and J gave up 8 bases; unmatched junction bases: 5. CDR3 loop: CAITGLAGVDEQFF. CDR3 nucleotide sequence: TGTGCCATCACCGGACTAGCGGGGGTGGATGAGCAGTTCTTC.

This clonotype was observed a handful of times. V usage is TRBV18 and J usage is TRBJ2-7, with 7 bases that match TRBD2. The CDR3 sequence is 15 residues long. The germline CDR1 and CDR2 sequences are KGHSH and LQKENI. The J segment lost 5 bases and the V segment lost 1 base, leaving 8 bases of the junction unmatched. The CDR3 sequence is CASSPRTGGRDEQYF. As DNA, the CDR3 is TGTGCCAGCTCACCACGGACGGGAGGAAGGGACGAGCAGTACTTC.

This clonotype was seen a few times. The V and J genes are TRBV5-6 and TRBJ2-3; TRBD1 matches 9 bases. The CDR3 is 15 amino acids. Germline CDR1 reads SGHDT; CDR2 reads YYEEEE. Trimming removed 4 bases from V and 1 base from J; junction bases left unmatched: 4. CDR3 DNA: TGTGCCAGCAGCGGGGACAGGGAGGGCACAGATACGCAGTATTTT. The encoded protein is CASSGDREGTDTQYF.

This clonotype occurred many times. The chain employs TRBV28 and TRBJ1-2; possibly TRBD1 for D (5 bases). The V end lost 6 bases, the J end lost 5 bases, and 13 bases lay between the germline ends. The CDR3 contains 13 residues. CDR1 and CDR2 (germline): MDHEN, SYDVKM. The CDR3: CASRGGGRYGYTF. CDR3 bases: TGTGCCAGCAGGGGCGGGGGACGATATGGCTACACCTTC.

V gene TRBV29-1 combines with J gene TRBJ1-3, with 12 positions matching TRBD1. Germline V gives CDR1 SQVTM, CDR2 ANQGSEA. The CDR3 loop spans 17 amino acids. J was trimmed by 1 base and V by 3 bases; bases with no gene match: 7. The chain's CDR3 is CSVDTPGQGASGNTIYF. The CDR3, as DNA: TGCAGCGTTGATACCCCGGGACAGGGGGCTTCTGGAAACACCATATATTTT.